This TCR beta chain was found in a study of regulatory T cells in long-lasting Graves disease. In building TCR beta libraries, iRepertoire HTBI primers were used together with Arm-PCR of CDR3 regions. TCRdb called the multiplex PCR reads again in MiXCR, with one record for every CDR3 protein. The sample consists of 250,000 to 300,000 distinct CDR3 sequences, more than 15% of them appearing once. Time point defined: newly diagnosed GD, antithyroid drugs for less than 3 months. Generation of the TCR library employed RNA extracted from PBMCs. The CDR3 runs 12 residues. The V gene lost 3 bases and the J gene lost 7 bases, with 8 bases spanning the gap. Germline V lookup: CDR1 LGHDT, CDR2 YNNKEL (reference sequence). The sample also formed part of further work on T cells in Graves' hyperthyroidism and ophthalmopathy.

The TCR was taken from a woman aged 25 to 45 with Graves disease. The sample in question was peripheral blood mononuclear cells (PBMCs), obtained at new diagnosis, from a patient treated with antithyroid drugs. The chain employs TRBV3-1 and TRBJ2-3; D not certain. CDR3 bases: TGTGCCAGCAGCCACCTTGGATATACGCAGTATTTT. As protein: CASSHLGYTQYF.